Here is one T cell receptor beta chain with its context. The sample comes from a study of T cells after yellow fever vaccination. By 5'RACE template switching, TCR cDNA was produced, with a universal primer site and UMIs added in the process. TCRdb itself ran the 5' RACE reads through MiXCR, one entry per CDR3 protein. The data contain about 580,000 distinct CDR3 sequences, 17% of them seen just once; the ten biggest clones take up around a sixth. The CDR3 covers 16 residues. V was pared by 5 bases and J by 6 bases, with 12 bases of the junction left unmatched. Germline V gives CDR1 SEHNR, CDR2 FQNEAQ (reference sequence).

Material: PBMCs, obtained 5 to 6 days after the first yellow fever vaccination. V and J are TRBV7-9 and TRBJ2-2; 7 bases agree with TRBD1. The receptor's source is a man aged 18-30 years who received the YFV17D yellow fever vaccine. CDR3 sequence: CASSASGTASAGELFF. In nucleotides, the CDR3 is TGTGCCAGCAGCGCCTCCGGGACAGCATCCGCCGGGGAGCTGTTTTTT. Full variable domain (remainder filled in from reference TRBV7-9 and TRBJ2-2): DTGVSQNPRHKITKRGQNVTFRCDPISEHNRLYWYRQTLGQGPEFLTYFQNEAQLEKSRLLSDRFSAERPKGSFSTLEIQRTEQGDSAMYLCASSASGTASAGELFFGEGSRLTVL.